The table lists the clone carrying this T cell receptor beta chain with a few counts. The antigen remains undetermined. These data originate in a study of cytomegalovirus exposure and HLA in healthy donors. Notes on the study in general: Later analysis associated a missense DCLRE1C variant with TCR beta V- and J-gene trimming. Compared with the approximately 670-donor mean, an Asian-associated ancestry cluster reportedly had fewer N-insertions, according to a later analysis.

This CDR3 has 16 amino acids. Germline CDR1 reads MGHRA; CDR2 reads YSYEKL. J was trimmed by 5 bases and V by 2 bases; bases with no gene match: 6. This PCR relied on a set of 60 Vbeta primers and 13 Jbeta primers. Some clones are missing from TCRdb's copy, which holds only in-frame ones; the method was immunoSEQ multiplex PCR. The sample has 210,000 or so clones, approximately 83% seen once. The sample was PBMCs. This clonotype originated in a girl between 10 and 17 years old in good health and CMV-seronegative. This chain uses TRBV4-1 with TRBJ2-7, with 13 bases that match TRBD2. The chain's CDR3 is CASSQIYTSGRDEQYF. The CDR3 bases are TGCGCCAGCAGCCAAATTTATACTAGCGGGAGGGACGAGCAGTACTTC.